The next 18 T cell receptor beta chains were all read from a single sample in a study of memory CD4+ T cells and cytomegalovirus serostatus. The sort gate was single viable CD3+CD4+CD8-CD45RO+ cells for memory CD4+ T cells. The data were produced by immunoSEQ multiplex PCR, yet TCRdb's version contains in-frame clones alone and is incomplete. The sample lists about 50,000 clones; over 65% were seen once. The sample taken for sequencing was memory CD4+ T cells from blood. The source is an adult in good health and CMV-seronegative.

The CDR3 DNA sequence: TGTGCCAGCTCACCAGAAGGGACAGGGAACTATGGCTACACCTTC. It encodes CASSPEGTGNYGYTF. The gene calls are TRBV18 and TRBJ1-2, with 9 bases aligning to TRBD1. CDR1 is KGHSH, CDR2 LQKENI, per germline. The CDR3 is made up of 15 amino acids. Unmatched junction bases numbered 3, after V lost 2 bases and J lost 2 bases.

The genes are TRBV11-2 and TRBJ1-6, with 8 bases identical to TRBD1. CDR1 is SGHAT, CDR2 FQNNGV, per germline. J was trimmed by 0 bases and V by 2 bases; bases with no gene match: 9. CDR3 length: 19 amino acids. The CDR3 region has the DNA TGTGCCAGCAGCTTAAGGGGCCGACAGGGGAGCTCCTATAATTCACCCCTCCACTTT. This translates into CASSLRGRQGSSYNSPLHF.

This chain joins TRBV25-1 and TRBJ1-1; D is perhaps TRBD1 (5 bases). The CDR3 length is 15 residues. The germline gives CDR1 MGHDK, CDR2 SYGVNS. V lost 4 bases and J lost 3, with 15 bases in between. The CDR3, as DNA: TGTGCCAGCAGTGGATTTGGGGGGAAGGACACTGAAGCTTTCTTT. This sequence encodes CASSGFGGKDTEAFF.

This chain uses TRBV7-2 with TRBJ1-1; D ambiguous. The germline V gene encodes CDR1 SGHTA and CDR2 FQGNSA. V lost 5 bases, J lost 2 bases, and 15 bases lay in between. There are 15 residues in the CDR3. CDR3 DNA sequence: TGTGCCAGCAGCCCGCTAGTCGCGGGAAACACTGAAGCTTTCTTT. This gives the protein CASSPLVAGNTEAFF.

The chain is built from TRBV27 and TRBJ1-3, with no clear D. In germline, CDR1 is MNHEY, CDR2 SMNVEV (reference sequence). The CDR3 sequence is 14 residues long. Trimming shortened V by 7 bases and J by 0 bases, and 10 bases separated the two germline ends. The CDR3 bases are TGTGCCAGCAAGGACGTTAGCTCTGGAAACACCATATATTTT. This gives the protein CASKDVSSGNTIYF.

V gene TRBV18 combines with J gene TRBJ1-1, with D tentatively TRBD1 (5 bases). V dropped 3 bases and J dropped 0 bases, with 11 bases sitting between them. CDR1 KGHSH and CDR2 LQKENI come from the germline V gene. CDR3 length equals 15 residues. In DNA form, the CDR3 reads TGTGCCAGCTCACCCCCCGCAGGGATGAACACTGAAGCTTTCTTT. It yields the protein CASSPPAGMNTEAFF.

The V call is TRBV9, the J call TRBJ2-7, with D possibly being TRBD1 or TRBD2 (6 bases each). V lost 0 bases, J lost 6 bases, and 13 bases lay in between. The length of the CDR3 is 14 residues. CDR1 and CDR2 (germline): SGDLS, YYNGEE. Here the CDR3 DNA reads TGTGCCAGCAGCGTAGCGCAGGGGACTCTCGAGCAGTACTTC. Translating it yields CASSVAQGTLEQYF.

The rearrangement joins TRBV28 to TRBJ2-1, with TRBD1 matching 8 bases. Trimming cost V 5 bases and J 8 bases; bases outside gene matches: 8. This CDR3 has 14 residues. Germline lookup yields CDR1 MDHEN and CDR2 SYDVKM. The CDR3 nucleotides are TGTGCCAGCAGTATCATACAGGGGGGTGATGAGCAGTTCTTC. It specifies CASSIIQGGDEQFF.

The chain links TRBV5-4 to TRBJ2-7; TRBD1 matches 9 bases. This CDR3 is 14 amino acids long. Germline assignment: CDR1 SGHNT and CDR2 YYREEE (reference sequence). Trimming at V came to 4 bases and at J to 4 bases, leaving 6 bases not matched to a gene. The DNA for the CDR3 is TGTGCCAGCAGCACCGGGACAGGGCGGTACGAGCAGTACTTC. Protein product: CASSTGTGRYEQYF.

The genes are TRBV27 and TRBJ1-4, with D perhaps matching TRBD1 (5 bases). From germline, CDR1 is MNHEY and CDR2 SMNVEV (reference sequence). The CDR3 contains 15 residues. V lost 8 bases to trimming and J lost 1 base, with 14 bases between them. The CDR3 is CASSLQAETNEKLFF. The CDR3 nucleotides are TGTGCCAGCTCTTTACAGGCGGAAACTAATGAAAAACTGTTTTTT.

The gene calls are TRBV19 and TRBJ2-4; 8 nucleotides agree with TRBD1. Germline trimming cut 8 bases from V and 1 base from J; bases unmatched to any gene: 7. The CDR3 consists of 15 residues. Looked up from germline, CDR1 is LNHDA and CDR2 is SQIVND (reference sequence). CDR3 in DNA: TGTGCCAGTGGATCGACAGGGGAGGCCAAAAACATTCAGTACTTC. It specifies CASGSTGEAKNIQYF.

Comments on this clone: Distinct nucleotide sequences in the sample also encode this CDR3. In DNA form, the CDR3 reads TGTGCCAGCAGTCTCGGACAGGGACATCAGCCCCAGCATTTT. This gives the protein CASSLGQGHQPQHF. This chain connects TRBV6-5 to TRBJ1-5; the match to TRBD1 covers 8 bases. CDR3 length: 14 amino acids. V lost 5 bases, J lost 5 bases, and 5 bases stayed unmatched. The germline CDR1 and CDR2 sequences are MNHEY and SVGAGI.

V gene TRBV7-9 combines with J gene TRBJ1-1; 8 nucleotides match TRBD1. V lost 5 bases to trimming and J lost 8 bases; unmatched junction nucleotides: 10. The CDR3 is 14 amino acids. Germline CDR1 is SEHNR and CDR2 is FQNEAQ (reference sequence). The CDR3 spells CASSRGQEPFEAFF. The DNA for the CDR3 is TGTGCCAGCAGCCGGGGACAGGAACCTTTCGAAGCTTTCTTT.

This clone has only one observation. The chain has TRBV5-4 and TRBJ2-3, with 7 nucleotides matching TRBD2. This CDR3 has 14 residues. CDR1 and CDR2 from the germline V gene are SGHNT and YYREEE (reference sequence). Losses at the gene ends were 4 bases for V and 5 bases for J; bases not matched to a gene: 7. The CDR3, as DNA: TGTGCCAGCAGCGGCGGGGGAAGGGAAGATACGCAGTATTTT. Translation gives CASSGGGREDTQYF.

This chain joins TRBV7-8 and TRBJ1-1; possibly TRBD1 for D (5 bases). The CDR3 covers 15 residues. The V end was cut by 3 bases, the J end by 2 bases, with 13 bases between. Germline V CDR1 and CDR2: SGHVS, FQNEAQ. The CDR3 DNA sequence: TGTGCCAGCAGCTTTGGGGCCGACATCAACACTGAAGCTTTCTTT. The encoded protein is CASSFGADINTEAFF.

The chain has TRBV7-3 and TRBJ1-1; no firm D call. Trimming took 4 bases from V and 0 from J, leaving 6 bases between them. Germline CDR1 and CDR2: SGHTA and FQGTGA. The CDR3 covers 13 residues. Written as DNA, the CDR3 is TGTGCCAGCAGCTCAGACATGAACACTGAAGCTTTCTTT. Protein product: CASSSDMNTEAFF.

This chain connects TRBV30 to TRBJ1-2, with TRBD1 identical over 7 bases. V shed 8 bases, J shed 6 bases, and the junction held 9 bases outside the gene matches. CDR1 is GTSNPN, CDR2 SVGIG, per germline (reference sequence). CDR3 size: 12 residues. The CDR3, as DNA: TGTGCCGGACGAGGGACAGTAGATGGCTACACCTTC. The encoded protein is CAGRGTVDGYTF.

This chain links TRBV11-2 with TRBJ2-1; TRBD2 aligns across 7 bases. This CDR3 region has 15 residues. The V and J ends lost 5 bases and 5 bases, in that order; junction bases with no gene match: 9. The germline V gene encodes CDR1 SGHAT and CDR2 FQNNGV. The DNA of the CDR3 is TGTGCCAGCAGCAAAGGTACTAGCGCCCACAATGAGCAGTTCTTC. This sequence encodes CASSKGTSAHNEQFF.